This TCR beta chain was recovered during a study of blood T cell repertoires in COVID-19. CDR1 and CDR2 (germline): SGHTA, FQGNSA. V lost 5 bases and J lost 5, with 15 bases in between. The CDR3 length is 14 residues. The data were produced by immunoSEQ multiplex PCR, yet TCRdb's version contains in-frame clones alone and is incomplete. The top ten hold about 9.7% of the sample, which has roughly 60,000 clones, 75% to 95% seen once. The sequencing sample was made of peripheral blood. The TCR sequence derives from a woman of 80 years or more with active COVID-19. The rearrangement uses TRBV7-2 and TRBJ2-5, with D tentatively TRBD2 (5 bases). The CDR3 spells CASSQRVALETQYF. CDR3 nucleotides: TGTGCCAGCAGCCAGAGGGTAGCTCTGGAGACCCAGTACTTC.